These 21 T cell receptor beta chains came from one sample sequenced in a study of shared clonotypes between healthy human individuals. The naive CD8 fraction comprised CD45RO-negative cells positively selected for CCR7 and excluded terminally differentiated effector memory CD45RA+ cells. TCRdb's copy holds only in-frame clones and misses some; the assay was immunoSEQ multiplex PCR. The table records 2 million to 2.5 million clones, 85% to 95% of them present only once. The sample consisted of naive CD8+ T cells from PBMCs. These receptors were obtained from a man aged 18-30 years in good health. Some clones in this sample may be carry-over from other donors' samples.

The CDR3 DNA reads as TGTGCCAGCAGTCCCTACCCGAGGGAGTATCATACGCAGTATTTT. As protein: CASSPYPREYHTQYF. The rearrangement uses TRBV6-5 and TRBJ2-3, with a weak D call TRBD2 (5 bases). Trimming stripped 5 bases from V and 7 bases from J, with 19 bases between. The CDR3 has 15 amino acids. Germline CDR1 MNHEY, CDR2 SVGAGI.

This chain uses TRBV27 with TRBJ2-1; a possible D gene is TRBD1 (5 bases). Trimming shortened V by 7 bases and J by 0 bases, and 28 bases separated the two germline ends. From germline, CDR1 is MNHEY and CDR2 SMNVEV (reference sequence). The CDR3 extends over 20 amino acids. The CDR3 is CASTHSLTRTSGHSYNEQFF. CDR3 DNA sequence: TGTGCCAGCACCCATTCTCTCACCAGGACATCCGGGCACTCCTACAATGAGCAGTTCTTC.

The gene calls are TRBV2 and TRBJ1-1; unclear D gene. The germline gives CDR1 SNHLY, CDR2 FYNNEI. The CDR3 is made up of 16 amino acids. Between the trimmed V and J ends, which lost 7 bases and 5 bases, there was a span of 23 bases. The CDR3 spells CASTEGLGPMGTEAFF. DNA of the CDR3: TGTGCCAGCACCGAAGGGCTCGGGCCCATGGGTACTGAAGCTTTCTTT. The full variable domain, with the rest looked up from reference TRBV2 and TRBJ1-1, is EPEVTQTPSHQVTQMGQEVILRCVPISNHLYFYWYRQILGQKVEFLVSFYNNEISEKSEIFDDQFSVERPDGSNFTLKIRSTKLEDSAMYFCASTEGLGPMGTEAFFGQGTRLTVV.

This chain connects TRBV13 to TRBJ1-1, with D uncertain. Germline CDR1 PRHDT, CDR2 FYEKMQ (reference sequence). This CDR3 spans 16 amino acids. V was clipped by 4 bases and J by 4 bases, with 19 bases between them. The CDR3 here is CASSSGEITGFTEAFF. In DNA, the CDR3 is TGTGCCAGCAGCTCGGGTGAAATTACGGGTTTCACTGAAGCTTTCTTT.

The chain employs TRBV6-1 and TRBJ1-2; TRBD1 matches at 7 bases. The CDR3 has 18 amino acids. V trimming: 2 bases; J trimming: 5 bases; junction bases outside the gene matches: 17. The germline V gene encodes CDR1 MNHNS and CDR2 SASEGT. The CDR3 DNA reads TGTGCCAGCAGTGAAAGGTTAGGGACAGTAAGAAAGCTTTATGGCTACACCTTC. It codes for CASSERLGTVRKLYGYTF.

The chain carries TRBV9 and TRBJ2-3, with D possibly being TRBD2 (5 bases). The CDR3 sequence is 16 residues long. Per germline, CDR1 SGDLS and CDR2 YYNGEE. Trimming took off 0 bases at V and 3 bases at J, with 14 bases between the two ends. CDR3 in amino acids: CASSVGPGWDTDTQYF. In DNA form, the CDR3 reads TGTGCCAGCAGCGTAGGTCCGGGATGGGATACAGATACGCAGTATTTT.

V is TRBV9 and J is TRBJ2-7; TRBD2 matches at 9 bases. Unmatched junction bases numbered 11, after V lost 3 bases and J lost 4 bases. Looked up from germline, CDR1 is SGDLS and CDR2 is YYNGEE. CDR3 length: 16 amino acids. The CDR3, as DNA: TGTGCCAGCAGCGCCGCGGGAGCGGGAGGTCTTTACGAGCAGTACTTC. The encoded protein is CASSAAGAGGLYEQYF.

J is TRBJ1-1 and V is TRBV7-8, with a possible D match to TRBD1 (5 bases). Germline V lookup: CDR1 SGHVS, CDR2 FQNEAQ. Trimming stripped 6 bases from V and 3 bases from J, with 20 bases between. The CDR3 is 16 residues long. The CDR3 sequence is CASSFYVRDRYTEAFF. The DNA for the CDR3 is TGTGCCAGCAGTTTCTACGTCCGAGACAGATACACTGAAGCTTTCTTT.

V gene TRBV6-5 combines with J gene TRBJ1-1; no definite D call. The CDR3 contains 13 residues. Trimming left V 0 bases short and J 7 bases short, with 9 bases between. Germline CDR1 and CDR2: MNHEY and SVGAGI. Written as DNA, the CDR3 is TGTGCCAGCAGTTACTCGACCAGCAGTGAAGCTTTCTTT. This sequence encodes CASSYSTSSEAFF.

This sequence joins TRBV7-3 and TRBJ2-5; 7 nucleotides agree with TRBD2. CDR3 length: 16 amino acids. Germline lookup yields CDR1 SGHTA and CDR2 FQGTGA. The V and J ends lost 4 bases and 3 bases, in that order; junction bases with no gene match: 11. The CDR3 DNA sequence: TGTGCCAGCAGCTCCGGAGGGGCTAGCGGTAAAGAGACCCAGTACTTC. The encoded protein is CASSSGGASGKETQYF.

The gene calls are TRBV6-5 and TRBJ2-7; 10 bases line up with TRBD1. The V gene's germline CDR1 is MNHEY and CDR2 SVGAGI. Trimming took 5 bases from V and 5 from J; bases not matched to a gene: 6. CDR3 length: 14 amino acids. The CDR3 DNA is TGTGCCAGCAGTGCACGGACAGGGGGGCACGAGCAGTACTTC. Translated: CASSARTGGHEQYF.

The rearrangement joins TRBV4-1 to TRBJ1-5; the match to TRBD1 covers 9 bases. This CDR3 spans 15 amino acids. V lost 2 bases and J lost 6; bases outside the gene matches: 5. Germline CDR1 reads MGHRA; CDR2 reads YSYEKL. The CDR3 DNA reads as TGCGCCAGCAGCCAAAGGACAGGGGAAGGTCAGCCCCAGCATTTT. It encodes CASSQRTGEGQPQHF.

This clone was observed a single time. This rearrangement joins TRBV7-2 to TRBJ2-5; 7 bases fit TRBD2. The length of the CDR3 is 17 residues. J lost 0 bases, V lost 0 bases, and 7 bases had no gene match. Per germline, CDR1 SGHTA and CDR2 FQGNSA. The CDR3 region has the DNA TGTGCCAGCAGCTTAGCGGGAACACGGGAGGACCAAGAGACCCAGTACTTC. As protein: CASSLAGTREDQETQYF. The variable domain in full, completed from reference TRBV7-2 and TRBJ2-5, reads GAGVSQSPSNKVTEKGKDVELRCDPISGHTALYWYRQSLGQGLEFLIYFQGNSAPDKSGLPSDRFSAERTGGSVSTLTIQRTQQEDSAVYLCASSLAGTREDQETQYFGPGTRLLVL.

The gene calls are TRBV2 and TRBJ2-7, with TRBD2 matching over 9 bases. Germline V gives CDR1 SNHLY, CDR2 FYNNEI. The CDR3 extends over 18 amino acids. With 2 bases clipped from V and 7 bases from J, the junction kept 18 bases outside the gene matches. CDR3 sequence (DNA): TGTGCCAGCAGTGAATATGGTACTGGGGGACTAGCTCTTTTGGAGCAGTACTTC. Residues: CASSEYGTGGLALLEQYF.

The chain couples TRBV7-9 to TRBJ2-2, with TRBD1 identical over 7 bases. The J segment lost 2 bases and the V segment lost 4 bases, leaving 7 bases of the junction unmatched. The CDR3 extends over 16 amino acids. In germline, CDR1 is SEHNR, CDR2 FQNEAQ (reference sequence). In DNA, the CDR3 is TGTGCCAGCAGCTCACCAAGACAGGGCAACACCGGGGAGCTGTTTTTT. The encoded protein is CASSSPRQGNTGELFF.

The chain uses TRBV28 and TRBJ2-2; 8 nucleotides line up with TRBD2. This CDR3 has 15 amino acids. Germline V gene sequence: CDR1 MDHEN, CDR2 SYDVKM. The V and J ends lost 7 bases and 3 bases, in that order; junction bases with no gene match: 7. Written as DNA, the CDR3 is TGTGCCAGCACCTTCAAGCGGGAGTACACCGGGGAGCTGTTTTTT. Translation: CASTFKREYTGELFF.

The chain joins TRBV4-3 to TRBJ2-3; maybe TRBD2 (6 bases). CDR3 length: 17 amino acids. The V and J ends lost 0 bases and 6 bases respectively, with 19 bases between them. From germline, CDR1 is LGHNA and CDR2 YSLEER. The DNA for the CDR3 is TGCGCCAGCAGCCAAGATCTGGGCCGGGGGAAATGGGATACGCAGTATTTT. It yields the protein CASSQDLGRGKWDTQYF.

This clone was picked up one time. The chain combines TRBV5-5 with TRBJ1-2; the match to TRBD1 covers 12 bases. The germline V gene has CDR1 SGHKS and CDR2 YYEKEE (reference sequence). The CDR3 spans 15 residues. J lost 4 bases, V lost 4 bases, and 5 bases had no gene match. CDR3: CASSRDRGLSYGYTF. DNA of the CDR3: TGTGCCAGCAGCCGGGACAGGGGGCTTAGCTATGGCTACACCTTC.

The rearrangement uses TRBV5-1 and TRBJ2-3, with TRBD1 identical over 10 bases. This CDR3 has 16 amino acids. Germline V gives CDR1 SGHRS, CDR2 YFSETQ. With V trimmed by 3 bases and J by 6 bases, 10 bases remained unmatched. CDR3 sequence reads: CASSSQGQGVLDTQYF. CDR3 nucleotide sequence: TGCGCCAGCAGCTCCCAAGGACAGGGGGTTTTGGATACGCAGTATTTT.

Points on this clone: The same CDR3 is also encoded by other DNA sequences in this sample. The genes are TRBV29-1 and TRBJ1-1, with D possibly being TRBD1 (5 bases). CDR1 SQVTM and CDR2 ANQGSEA come from the germline V gene. V dropped 7 bases and J dropped 5 bases, with 8 bases sitting between them. CDR3 length: 10 amino acids. CDR3 loop: CSGQGTEAFF. CDR3 sequence (DNA): TGCAGCGGCCAGGGAACTGAAGCTTTCTTT.

The chain has TRBV6-5 and TRBJ1-2; TRBD1 is a possible D gene (5 bases). This CDR3 region has 11 residues. The V gene lost 8 bases and the J gene lost 8 bases, with 12 bases spanning the gap. Looked up from germline, CDR1 is MNHEY and CDR2 is SVGAGI. Here the CDR3 DNA reads TGTGCCAGCGGCCAGGGTCGCGGCTACACCTTC. Translated: CASGQGRGYTF.